This T cell receptor beta chain was found in a study of cytomegalovirus exposure and HLA in healthy donors. Unrecorded immune exposure was likely among donors, who were nominally healthy when sampled. Study-wide results and limits: The authors later found TCR association rates varying by HLA locus, with DRB1 most and HLA-C fewest. Researchers counted 180 or so TCR beta chains as cytomegalovirus-associated. Clonal expansion, a later analysis showed, was greater in HLA-associated TCR beta chains than in equally common others.

In the PCR, 60 Vbeta and 13 Jbeta primers were used. The assay was immunoSEQ multiplex PCR, and TCRdb's table has in-frame clones only and misses some. The listing contains roughly 190,000 clones. Concerning this clone: As yet, its antigen is unknown.

The sample comprised PBMCs. This TCR was recovered from a man aged 25 to 45 in good health and CMV-seronegative.

The CDR3 nucleotides are TGTGCCAGCAGCTTAGTGCCATTGGAGGGTAGGGGAGGCTACACCTTC. Protein product: CASSLVPLEGRGGYTF. The V call is TRBV7-9, the J call TRBJ1-2; D perhaps matches TRBD1 (5 bases). The CDR3 runs 16 residues. CDR1 SEHNR and CDR2 FQNEAQ come from the germline V gene (reference sequence). Trimming removed 1 base from V and 8 bases from J, with 20 bases in between.